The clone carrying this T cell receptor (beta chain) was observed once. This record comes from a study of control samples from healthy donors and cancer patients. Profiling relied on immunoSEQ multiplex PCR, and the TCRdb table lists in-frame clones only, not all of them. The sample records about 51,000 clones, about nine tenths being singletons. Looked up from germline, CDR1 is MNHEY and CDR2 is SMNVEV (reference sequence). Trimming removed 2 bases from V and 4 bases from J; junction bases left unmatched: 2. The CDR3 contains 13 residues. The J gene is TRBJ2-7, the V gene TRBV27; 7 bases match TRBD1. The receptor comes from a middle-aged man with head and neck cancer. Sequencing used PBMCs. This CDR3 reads CASSLEQGYEQYF. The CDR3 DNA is TGTGCCAGCAGTTTAGAACAGGGGTACGAGCAGTACTTC.